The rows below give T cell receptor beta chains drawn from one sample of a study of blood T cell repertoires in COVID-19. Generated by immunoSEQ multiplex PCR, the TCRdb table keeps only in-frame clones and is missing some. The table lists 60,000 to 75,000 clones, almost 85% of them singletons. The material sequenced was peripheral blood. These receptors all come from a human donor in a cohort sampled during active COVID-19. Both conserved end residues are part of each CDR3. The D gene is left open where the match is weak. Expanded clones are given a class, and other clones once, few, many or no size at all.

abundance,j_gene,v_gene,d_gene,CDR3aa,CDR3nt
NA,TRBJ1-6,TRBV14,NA,CASSQERTVYSPLHF,TGTGCCAGCAGCCAAGAAAGGACTGTGTATTCACCCCTCCACTTT
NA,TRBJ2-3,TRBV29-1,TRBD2,CSVGTSGWTDTQYF,TGCAGCGTTGGGACTAGCGGCTGGACAGATACGCAGTATTTT
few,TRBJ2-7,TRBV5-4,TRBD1,CASSLAENRGSYEQYF,TGTGCCAGCAGCTTGGCGGAGAACAGGGGTTCCTACGAGCAGTACTTC
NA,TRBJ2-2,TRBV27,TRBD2,CASGGLAGNTGELFF,TGTGCCAGCGGGGGGCTAGCGGGGAACACCGGGGAGCTGTTTTTT
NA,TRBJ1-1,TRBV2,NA,CASKGDGGEAFF,TGTGCCAGCAAGGGGGACGGGGGGGAAGCTTTCTTT
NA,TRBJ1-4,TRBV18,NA,CASSQNAGDATNEKLFF,TGTGCCAGCTCACAGAACGCAGGGGACGCAACTAATGAAAAACTGTTTTTT
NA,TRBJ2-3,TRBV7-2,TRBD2,CASSRTSGFIDTQYF,TGTGCCAGCAGCAGGACTAGCGGGTTTATAGATACGCAGTATTTT
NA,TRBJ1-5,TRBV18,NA,CASSPGDPRRPNQPQHF,TGTGCCAGCTCACCGGGCGATCCCCGGAGGCCCAATCAGCCCCAGCATTTT
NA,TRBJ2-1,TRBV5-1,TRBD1,CASSPGQGREQFF,TGCGCCAGCAGCCCGGGACAGGGCCGTGAGCAGTTCTTC
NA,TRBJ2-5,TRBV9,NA,CASSVEEQETQYF,TGTGCCAGCAGCGTAGAGGAGCAAGAGACCCAGTACTTC
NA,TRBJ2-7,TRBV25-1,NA,CASSVRGSHEQYF,TGTGCCAGCAGTGTCCGAGGGAGCCACGAGCAGTACTTC
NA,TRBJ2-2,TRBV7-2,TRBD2,CASSGGAGELFF,TGTGCCAGCAGCGGGGGGGCCGGGGAGCTGTTTTTT
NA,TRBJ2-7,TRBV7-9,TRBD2,CASSLSGVPGEQYF,TGTGCCAGCAGCTTAAGCGGGGTGCCCGGGGAGCAGTACTTC
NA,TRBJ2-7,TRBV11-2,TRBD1,CASSPGQAYEQYF,TGTGCCAGCAGCCCCGGACAGGCCTACGAGCAGTACTTC
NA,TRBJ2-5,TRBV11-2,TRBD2,CASSGRLADQETQYF,TGTGCCAGCAGCGGACGACTAGCGGACCAAGAGACCCAGTACTTC